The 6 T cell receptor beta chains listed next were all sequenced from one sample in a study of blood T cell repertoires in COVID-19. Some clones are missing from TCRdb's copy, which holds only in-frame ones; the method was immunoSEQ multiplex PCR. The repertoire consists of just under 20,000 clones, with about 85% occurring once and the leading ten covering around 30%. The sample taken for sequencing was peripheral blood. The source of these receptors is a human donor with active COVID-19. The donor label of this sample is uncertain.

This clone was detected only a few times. CDR3 in DNA: TGTGCCAGCAGCTCGGCAGGGTTTCACGCCTACGAGCAGTACTTC. As protein: CASSSAGFHAYEQYF. The V gene is TRBV7-2, the J gene TRBJ2-7, with a weak D call TRBD1 (5 bases). This CDR3 is 15 amino acids long. V lost 4 bases to trimming and J lost 2 bases, with 15 bases between them. Germline CDR1 and CDR2: SGHTA and FQGNSA.

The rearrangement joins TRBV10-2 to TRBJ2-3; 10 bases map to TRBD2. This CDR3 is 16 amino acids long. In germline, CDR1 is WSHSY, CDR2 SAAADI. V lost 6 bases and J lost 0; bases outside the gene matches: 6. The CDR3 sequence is CASRGTSGVSTDTQYF. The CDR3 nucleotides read TGCGCCAGCAGGGGAACTAGCGGGGTGAGCACAGATACGCAGTATTTT.

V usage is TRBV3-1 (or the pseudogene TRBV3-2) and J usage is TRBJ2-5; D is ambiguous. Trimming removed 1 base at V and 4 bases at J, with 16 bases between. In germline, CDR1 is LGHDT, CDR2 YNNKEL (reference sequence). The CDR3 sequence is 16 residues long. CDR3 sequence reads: CASSQGGLLMGETQYF. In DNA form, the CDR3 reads TGTGCCAGCAGCCAAGGCGGTTTGTTGATGGGAGAGACCCAGTACTTC.

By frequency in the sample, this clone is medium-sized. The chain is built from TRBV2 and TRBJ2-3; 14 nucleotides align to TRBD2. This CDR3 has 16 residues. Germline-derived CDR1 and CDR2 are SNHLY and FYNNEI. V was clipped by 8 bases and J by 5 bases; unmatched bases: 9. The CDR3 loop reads CASARLAGGPLDTQYF. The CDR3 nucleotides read TGTGCCAGCGCCCGACTAGCGGGGGGGCCCCTAGATACGCAGTATTTT.

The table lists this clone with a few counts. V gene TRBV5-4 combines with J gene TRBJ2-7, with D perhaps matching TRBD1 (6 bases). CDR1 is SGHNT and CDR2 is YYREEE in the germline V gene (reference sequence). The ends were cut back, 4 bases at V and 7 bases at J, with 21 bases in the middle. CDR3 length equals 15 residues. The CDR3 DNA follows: TGTGCCAGCAGCACCCGGGACACCGCCTTCGGAGAGCAGTACTTC. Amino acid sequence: CASSTRDTAFGEQYF. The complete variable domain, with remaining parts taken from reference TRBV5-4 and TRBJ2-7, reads ETGVTQSPTHLIKTRGQQVTLRCSSQSGHNTVSWYQQALGQGPQFIFQYYREEENGRGNFPPRFSGLQFPNYSSELNVNALELDDSALYLCASSTRDTAFGEQYFGPGTRLTVT.

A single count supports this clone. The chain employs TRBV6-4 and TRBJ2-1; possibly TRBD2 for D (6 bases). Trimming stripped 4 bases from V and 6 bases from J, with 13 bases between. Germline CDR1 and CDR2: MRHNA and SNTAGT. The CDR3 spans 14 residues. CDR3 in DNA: TGTGCCAGCAGTGTGGAGGGAGGAAGCAATGAGCAGTTCTTC. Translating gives CASSVEGGSNEQFF.